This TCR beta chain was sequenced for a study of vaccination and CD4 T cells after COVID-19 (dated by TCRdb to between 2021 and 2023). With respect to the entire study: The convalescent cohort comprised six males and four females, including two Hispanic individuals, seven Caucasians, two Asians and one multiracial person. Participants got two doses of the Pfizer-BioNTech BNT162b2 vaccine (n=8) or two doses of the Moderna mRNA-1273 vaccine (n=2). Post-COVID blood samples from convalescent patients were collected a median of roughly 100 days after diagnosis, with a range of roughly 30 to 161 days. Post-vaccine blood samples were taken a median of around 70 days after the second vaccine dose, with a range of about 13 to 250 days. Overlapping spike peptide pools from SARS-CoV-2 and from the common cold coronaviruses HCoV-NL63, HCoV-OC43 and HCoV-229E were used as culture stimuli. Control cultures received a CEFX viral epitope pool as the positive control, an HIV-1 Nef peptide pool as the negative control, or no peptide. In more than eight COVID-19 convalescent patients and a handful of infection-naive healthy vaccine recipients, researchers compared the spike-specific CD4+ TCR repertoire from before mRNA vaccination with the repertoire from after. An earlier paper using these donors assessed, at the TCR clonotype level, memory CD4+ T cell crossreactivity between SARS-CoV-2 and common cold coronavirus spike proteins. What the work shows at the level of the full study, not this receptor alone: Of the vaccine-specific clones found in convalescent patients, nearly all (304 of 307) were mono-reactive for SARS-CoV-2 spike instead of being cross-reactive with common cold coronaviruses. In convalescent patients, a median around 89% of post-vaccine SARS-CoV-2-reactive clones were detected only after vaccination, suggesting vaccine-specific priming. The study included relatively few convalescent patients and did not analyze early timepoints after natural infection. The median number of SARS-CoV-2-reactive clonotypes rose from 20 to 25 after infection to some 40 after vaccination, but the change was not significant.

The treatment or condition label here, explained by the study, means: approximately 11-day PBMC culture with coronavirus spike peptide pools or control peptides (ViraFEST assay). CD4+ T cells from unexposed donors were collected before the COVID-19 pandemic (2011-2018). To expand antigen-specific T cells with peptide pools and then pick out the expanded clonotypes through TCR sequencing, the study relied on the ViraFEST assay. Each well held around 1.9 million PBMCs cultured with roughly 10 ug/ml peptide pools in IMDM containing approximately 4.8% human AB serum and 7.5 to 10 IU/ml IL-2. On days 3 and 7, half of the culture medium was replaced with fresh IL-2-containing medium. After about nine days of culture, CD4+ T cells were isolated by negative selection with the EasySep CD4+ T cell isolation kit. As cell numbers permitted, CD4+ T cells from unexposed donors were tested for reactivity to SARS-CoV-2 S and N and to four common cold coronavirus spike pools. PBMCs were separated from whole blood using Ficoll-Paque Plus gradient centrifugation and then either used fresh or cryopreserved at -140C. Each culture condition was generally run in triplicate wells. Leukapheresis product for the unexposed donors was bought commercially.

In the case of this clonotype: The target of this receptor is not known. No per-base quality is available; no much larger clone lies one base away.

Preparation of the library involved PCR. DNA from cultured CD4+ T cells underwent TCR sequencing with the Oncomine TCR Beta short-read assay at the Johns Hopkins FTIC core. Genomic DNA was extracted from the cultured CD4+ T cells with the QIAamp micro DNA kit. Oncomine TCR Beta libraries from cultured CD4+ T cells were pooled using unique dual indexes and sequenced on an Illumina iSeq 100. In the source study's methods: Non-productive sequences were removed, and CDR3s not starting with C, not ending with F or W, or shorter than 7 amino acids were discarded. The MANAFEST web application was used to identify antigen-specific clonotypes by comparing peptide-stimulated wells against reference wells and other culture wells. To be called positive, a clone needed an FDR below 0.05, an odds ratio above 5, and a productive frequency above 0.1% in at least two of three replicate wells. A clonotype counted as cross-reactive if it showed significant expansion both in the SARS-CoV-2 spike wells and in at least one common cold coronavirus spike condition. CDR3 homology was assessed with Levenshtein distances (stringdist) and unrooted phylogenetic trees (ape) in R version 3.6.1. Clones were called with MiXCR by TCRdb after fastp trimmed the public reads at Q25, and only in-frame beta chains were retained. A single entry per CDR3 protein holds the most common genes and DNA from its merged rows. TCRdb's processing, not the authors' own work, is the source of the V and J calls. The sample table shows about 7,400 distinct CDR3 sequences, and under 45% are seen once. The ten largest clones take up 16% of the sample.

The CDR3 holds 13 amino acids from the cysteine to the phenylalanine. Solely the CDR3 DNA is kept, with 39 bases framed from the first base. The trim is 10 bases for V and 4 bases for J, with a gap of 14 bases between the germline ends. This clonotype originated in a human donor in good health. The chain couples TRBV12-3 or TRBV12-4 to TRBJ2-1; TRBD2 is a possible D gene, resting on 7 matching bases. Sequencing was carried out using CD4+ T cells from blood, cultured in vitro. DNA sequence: TGTGCCATCCGAGGGGGGGGGTACAATGAGCAGTTCTTC. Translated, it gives CAIRGGGYNEQFF.